This T cell receptor beta chain originates from a study of CD8 T cells in Susac syndrome. RNA, at about 0.45 to 1 ug, was reverse transcribed with random hexamers. One entry per CDR3 protein, called by TCRdb with MiXCR from the immunoSEQ multiplex PCR reads. The sample lists about 210,000 distinct CDR3 sequences; about 94% were seen once. The V end lost 1 base, the J end lost 1 base, and 19 bases lay between the germline ends. Germline V gene lookup returns CDR1 GTSNPN and CDR2 SVGIG (reference sequence). This CDR3 is built from 17 residues. This clonotype was seen just once. The sequence came from a human donor with Susac syndrome. V is TRBV30 and J is TRBJ1-1; D may be TRBD1 (6 bases). The material sequenced was CD4+ T cells from PBMCs. CDR3 sequence reads: CAWSGTRGGRENTEAFF. CDR3 nucleotides: TGTGCCTGGAGTGGTACGAGAGGGGGAAGGGAGAACACTGAAGCTTTCTTT. The complete variable domain, with remaining parts taken from reference TRBV30 and TRBJ1-1, reads SQTIHQWPATLVQPVGSPLSLECTVEGTSNPNLYWYRQAAGRGLQLLFYSVGIGQISSEVPQNLSASRPQDRQFILSSKKLLLSDSGFYLCAWSGTRGGRENTEAFFGQGTRLTVV.